The 2 T cell receptor beta chains below were found in one sample sequenced in a study of regulatory T cells in long-lasting Graves disease. Construction of the TCR beta libraries employed iRepertoire HTBI primers in conjunction with Arm-PCR of CDR3 regions. TCRdb called the multiplex PCR reads again in MiXCR, with one record for every CDR3 protein. Seen here are 500,000 or so distinct CDR3 sequences, roughly 15% observed once, and the top ten hold just under 25%. As for time point: newly diagnosed GD, antithyroid drugs for less than 3 months. TCR sequences were obtained from RNA taken from PBMCs. The same specimen was also included in a second study, on T cells in Graves' hyperthyroidism and ophthalmopathy.

The sample in question was peripheral blood mononuclear cells (PBMCs), obtained at new diagnosis, from a patient treated with antithyroid drugs. These TCRs come from a woman aged 35-60 years with Graves disease.

Only one count was recorded for this clonotype. This may arise from a read error, as a much more abundant clone is one base away. J is TRBJ1-2 and V is TRBV20-1; D not resolved. The germline V and J ends were trimmed by 4 bases and 4 bases, with 13 bases remaining between them. CDR1 and CDR2 (germline): DFQATT, SNEGSKA (reference sequence). CDR3 length equals 13 residues. The CDR3 DNA follows: TGCAGTGCTACCCCCGGCTCAGCCTATGGCTACACCTTC. It yields the protein CSATPGSAYGYTF.

The sample holds a few counts of this clonotype. The J gene is TRBJ2-1, the V gene TRBV5-1, with D hard to call. This CDR3 has 15 residues. V lost 7 bases and J 0 bases, leaving 14 bases between the germline ends. Germline values: CDR1 SGHRS, CDR2 YFSETQ. The CDR3 here is CASAPGGYSYNEQFF. CDR3 coding DNA: TGCGCCAGCGCGCCGGGCGGCTACTCCTACAATGAGCAGTTCTTC. Together with reference TRBV5-1 and TRBJ2-1, the CDR3 gives the full variable domain: KAGVTQTPRYLIKTRGQQVTLSCSPISGHRSVSWYQQTPGQGLQFLFEYFSETQRNKGNFPGRFSGRQFSNSRSEMNVSTLELGDSALYLCASAPGGYSYNEQFFGPGTRLTVL.